This T cell receptor (beta chain) comes out of a study of control samples from healthy donors and cancer patients. Profiling relied on immunoSEQ multiplex PCR, and the TCRdb table lists in-frame clones only, not all of them. The table includes fewer than 85,000 clones, 94% detected once. This CDR3 comprises 13 residues. The clonotype comes from a woman aged 25 to 39 in good health. The source material was blood. The V gene is TRBV21-1, the J gene TRBJ1-2. TRBV21-1 is labeled a pseudogene. CDR3 nucleotides: TGTGCCAAAGTCAACGAGAGGAGGGTTGGCTACACCTTC. Its translation: CAKVNERRVGYTF.